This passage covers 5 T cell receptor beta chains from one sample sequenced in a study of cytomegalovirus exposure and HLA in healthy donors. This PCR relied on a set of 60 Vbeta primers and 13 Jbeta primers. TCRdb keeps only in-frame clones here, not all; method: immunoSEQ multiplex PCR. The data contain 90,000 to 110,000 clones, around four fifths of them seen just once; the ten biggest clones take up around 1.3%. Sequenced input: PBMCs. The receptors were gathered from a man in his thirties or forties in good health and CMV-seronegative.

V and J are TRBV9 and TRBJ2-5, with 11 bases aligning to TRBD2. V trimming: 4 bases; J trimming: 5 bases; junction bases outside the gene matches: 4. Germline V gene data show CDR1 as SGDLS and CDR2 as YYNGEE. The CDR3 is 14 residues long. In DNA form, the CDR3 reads TGTGCCAGCAGCACCAGGACTAGCGGGGAGACCCAGTACTTC. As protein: CASSTRTSGETQYF. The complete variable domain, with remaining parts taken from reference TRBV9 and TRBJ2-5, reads DSGVTQTPKHLITATGQRVTLRCSPRSGDLSVYWYQQSLDQGLQFLIQYYNGEERAKGNILERFSAQQFPDLHSELNLSSLELGDSALYFCASSTRTSGETQYFGPGTRLLVL.

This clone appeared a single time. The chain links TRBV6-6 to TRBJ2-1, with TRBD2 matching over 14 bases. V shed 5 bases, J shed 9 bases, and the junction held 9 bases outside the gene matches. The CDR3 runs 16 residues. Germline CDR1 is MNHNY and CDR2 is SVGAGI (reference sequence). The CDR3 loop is CASSNPGTSGRIEQFF. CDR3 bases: TGTGCCAGCAGTAACCCCGGGACTAGCGGGAGAATTGAGCAGTTCTTC.

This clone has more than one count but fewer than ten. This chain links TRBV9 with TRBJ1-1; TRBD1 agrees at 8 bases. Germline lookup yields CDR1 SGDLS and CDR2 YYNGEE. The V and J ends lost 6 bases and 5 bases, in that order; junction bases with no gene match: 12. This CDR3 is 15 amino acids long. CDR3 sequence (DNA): TGTGCCAGCACCCGCGGACAGGGCAGGCGGACTGAAGCTTTCTTT. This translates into CASTRGQGRRTEAFF.

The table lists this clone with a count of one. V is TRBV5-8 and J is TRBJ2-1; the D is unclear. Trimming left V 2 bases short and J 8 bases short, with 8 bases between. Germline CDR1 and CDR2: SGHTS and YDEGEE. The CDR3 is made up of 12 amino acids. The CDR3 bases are TGTGCCAGCAGCTTTTCGGTCGATGAGCAGTTCTTC. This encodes CASSFSVDEQFF. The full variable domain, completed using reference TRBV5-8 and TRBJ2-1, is EAGVTQSPTHLIKTRGQQATLRCSPISGHTSVYWYQQALGLGLQFLLWYDEGEERNRGNFPPRFSGRQFPNYSSELNVNALELEDSALYLCASSFSVDEQFFGPGTRLTVL.

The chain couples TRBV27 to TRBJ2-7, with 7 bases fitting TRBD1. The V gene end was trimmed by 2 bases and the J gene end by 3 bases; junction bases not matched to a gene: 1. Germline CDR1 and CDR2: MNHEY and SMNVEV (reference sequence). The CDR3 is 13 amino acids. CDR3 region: CASSLGTVYEQYF. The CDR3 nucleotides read TGTGCCAGCAGTTTAGGGACAGTCTACGAGCAGTACTTC.